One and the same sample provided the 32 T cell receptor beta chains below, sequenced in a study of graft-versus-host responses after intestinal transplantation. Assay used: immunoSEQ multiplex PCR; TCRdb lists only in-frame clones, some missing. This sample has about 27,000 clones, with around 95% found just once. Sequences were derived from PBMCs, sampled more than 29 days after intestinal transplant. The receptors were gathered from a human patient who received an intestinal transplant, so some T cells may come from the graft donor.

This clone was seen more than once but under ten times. In DNA form, the CDR3 reads TGTGCCAGCAGCGCACAGGACAGGGGGCGGGCACCCCTCCACTTT. This codes for CASSAQDRGRAPLHF. V gene TRBV21-1 combines with J gene TRBJ1-6; TRBD1 is the table's D call and was not checked against the DNA. TRBV21-1 is a pseudogene segment. There are 15 residues in the CDR3.

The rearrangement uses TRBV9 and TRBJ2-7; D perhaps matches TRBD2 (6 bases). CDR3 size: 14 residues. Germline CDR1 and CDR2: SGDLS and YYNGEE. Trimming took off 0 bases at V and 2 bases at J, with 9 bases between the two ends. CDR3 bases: TGTGCCAGCAGCGTAGACACGGGGGCCTACGAGCAGTACTTC. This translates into CASSVDTGAYEQYF.

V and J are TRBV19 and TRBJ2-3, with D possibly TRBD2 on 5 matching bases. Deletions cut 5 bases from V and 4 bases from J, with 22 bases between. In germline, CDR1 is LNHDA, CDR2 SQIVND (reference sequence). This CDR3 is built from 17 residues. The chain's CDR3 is CASSDLAEGVGADTQYF. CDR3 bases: TGTGCCAGTAGTGATCTAGCAGAGGGAGTCGGGGCAGATACGCAGTATTTT.

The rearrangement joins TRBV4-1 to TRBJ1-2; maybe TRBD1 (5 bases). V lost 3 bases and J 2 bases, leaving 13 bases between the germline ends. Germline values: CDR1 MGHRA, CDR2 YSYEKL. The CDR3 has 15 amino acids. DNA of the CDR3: TGCGCCAGCAGCCAGGCAGGGCGCGCCAACTATGGCTACACCTTC. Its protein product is CASSQAGRANYGYTF.

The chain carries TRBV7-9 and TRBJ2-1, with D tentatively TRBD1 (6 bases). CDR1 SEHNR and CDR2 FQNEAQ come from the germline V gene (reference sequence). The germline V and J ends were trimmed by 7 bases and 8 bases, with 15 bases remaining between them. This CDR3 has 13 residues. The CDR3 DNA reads TGTGCCAGCACCGAACAGGGAATGGATGAGCAGTTCTTC. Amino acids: CASTEQGMDEQFF.

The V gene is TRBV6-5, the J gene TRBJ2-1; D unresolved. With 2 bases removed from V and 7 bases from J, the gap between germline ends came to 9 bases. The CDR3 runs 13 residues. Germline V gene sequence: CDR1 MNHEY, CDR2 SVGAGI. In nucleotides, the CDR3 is TGTGCCAGCAGTTACCTCTCCCTTAATGAGCAGTTCTTC. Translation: CASSYLSLNEQFF.

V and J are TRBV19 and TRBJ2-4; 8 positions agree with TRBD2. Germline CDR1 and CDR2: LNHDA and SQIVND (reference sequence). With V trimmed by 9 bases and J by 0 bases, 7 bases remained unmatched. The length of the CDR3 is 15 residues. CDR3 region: CASRLTSVAKNIQYF. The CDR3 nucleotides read TGTGCCAGCCGCCTGACTAGCGTAGCCAAAAACATTCAGTACTTC.

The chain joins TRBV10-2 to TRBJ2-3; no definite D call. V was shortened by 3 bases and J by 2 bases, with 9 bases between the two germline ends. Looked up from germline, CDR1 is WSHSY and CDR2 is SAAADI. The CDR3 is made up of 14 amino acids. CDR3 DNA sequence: TGCGCCAGCAGTGACAGGCTTACCACAGATACGCAGTATTTT. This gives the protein CASSDRLTTDTQYF.

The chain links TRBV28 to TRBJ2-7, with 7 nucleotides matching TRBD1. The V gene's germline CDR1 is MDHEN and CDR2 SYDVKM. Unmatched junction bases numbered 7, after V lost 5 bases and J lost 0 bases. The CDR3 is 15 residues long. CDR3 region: CASSPRTGNSYEQYF. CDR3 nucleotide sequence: TGTGCCAGCAGTCCCCGGACAGGTAACTCCTACGAGCAGTACTTC. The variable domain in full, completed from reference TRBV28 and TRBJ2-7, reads DVKVTQSSRYLVKRTGEKVFLECVQDMDHENMFWYRQDPGLGLRLIYFSYDVKMKEKGDIPEGYSVSREKKERFSLILESASTNQTSMYLCASSPRTGNSYEQYFGPGTRLTVT.

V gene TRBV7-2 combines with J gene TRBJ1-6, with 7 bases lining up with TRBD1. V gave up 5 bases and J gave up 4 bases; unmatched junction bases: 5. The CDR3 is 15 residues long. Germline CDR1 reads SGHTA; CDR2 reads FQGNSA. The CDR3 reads CASSGPGQYNSPLHF. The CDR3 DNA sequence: TGTGCCAGCAGCGGACCGGGACAGTATAATTCACCCCTCCACTTT.

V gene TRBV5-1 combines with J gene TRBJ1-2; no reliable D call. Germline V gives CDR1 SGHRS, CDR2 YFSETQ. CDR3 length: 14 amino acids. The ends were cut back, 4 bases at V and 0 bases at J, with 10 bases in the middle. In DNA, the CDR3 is TGCGCCAGCAGCCCGAGTGTAGCTAACTATGGCTACACCTTC. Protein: CASSPSVANYGYTF.

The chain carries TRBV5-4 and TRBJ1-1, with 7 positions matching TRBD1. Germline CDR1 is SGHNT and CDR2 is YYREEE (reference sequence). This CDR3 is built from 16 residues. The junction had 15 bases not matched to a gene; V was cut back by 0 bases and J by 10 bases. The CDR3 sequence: CASSLAPRDSAQGAFF. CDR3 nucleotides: TGTGCCAGCAGCTTGGCACCCCGGGACAGCGCCCAGGGAGCTTTCTTT. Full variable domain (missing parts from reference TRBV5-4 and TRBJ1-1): ETGVTQSPTHLIKTRGQQVTLRCSSQSGHNTVSWYQQALGQGPQFIFQYYREEENGRGNFPPRFSGLQFPNYSSELNVNALELDDSALYLCASSLAPRDSAQGAFFGQGTRLTVV.

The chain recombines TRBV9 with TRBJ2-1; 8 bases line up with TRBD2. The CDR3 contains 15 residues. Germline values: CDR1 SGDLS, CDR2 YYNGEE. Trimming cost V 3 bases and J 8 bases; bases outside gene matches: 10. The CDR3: CASSAGTSSTYEQFF. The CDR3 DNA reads TGTGCCAGCAGCGCCGGGACTAGTAGTACCTATGAGCAGTTCTTC.

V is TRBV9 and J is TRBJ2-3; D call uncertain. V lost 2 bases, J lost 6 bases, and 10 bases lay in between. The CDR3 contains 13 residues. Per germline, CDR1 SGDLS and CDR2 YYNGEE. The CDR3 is CASSVGSVDTQYF. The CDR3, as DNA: TGTGCCAGCAGCGTTGGAAGCGTGGATACGCAGTATTTT.

The CDR3 DNA follows: TGTGCCAGCAGCGTCCGGGACAGCCCCTACGAGCAGTACTTC. It is translated as CASSVRDSPYEQYF. The chain couples TRBV7-9 to TRBJ2-7, with 7 nucleotides matching TRBD1. CDR3 length: 14 residues. Germline-derived CDR1 and CDR2 are SEHNR and FQNEAQ (reference sequence). V trimming: 5 bases; J trimming: 2 bases; junction bases outside the gene matches: 6.

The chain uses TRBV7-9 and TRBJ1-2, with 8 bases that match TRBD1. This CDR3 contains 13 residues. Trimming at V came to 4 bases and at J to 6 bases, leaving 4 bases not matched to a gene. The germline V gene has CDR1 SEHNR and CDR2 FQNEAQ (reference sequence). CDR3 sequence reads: CASSSPTGDGYTF. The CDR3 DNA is TGTGCCAGCAGCTCCCCGACAGGGGATGGCTACACCTTC.

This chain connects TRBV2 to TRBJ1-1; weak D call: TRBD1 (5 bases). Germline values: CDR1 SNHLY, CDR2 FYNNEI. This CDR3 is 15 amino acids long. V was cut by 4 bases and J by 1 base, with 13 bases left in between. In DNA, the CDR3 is TGTGCCAGCAGTGGAACAAAGGGGAGGAACACTGAAGCTTTCTTT. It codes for CASSGTKGRNTEAFF.

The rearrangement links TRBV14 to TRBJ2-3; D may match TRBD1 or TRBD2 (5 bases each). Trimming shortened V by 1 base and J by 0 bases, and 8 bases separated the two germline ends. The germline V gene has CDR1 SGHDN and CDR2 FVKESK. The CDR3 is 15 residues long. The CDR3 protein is CASSQGGISTDTQYF. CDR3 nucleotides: TGTGCCAGCAGCCAAGGGGGGATTAGCACAGATACGCAGTATTTT.

The CDR3 spells CASSTGVNEQFF. CDR3 DNA: TGTGCCAGCAGCACAGGGGTCAATGAGCAGTTCTTC. The rearrangement uses TRBV9 and TRBJ2-1; 7 nucleotides line up with TRBD1. The ends lost 4 bases at V and 6 bases at J; junction bases unmatched: 1. The CDR3 contains 12 residues. CDR1 and CDR2 (germline): SGDLS, YYNGEE.

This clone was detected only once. CDR3 residues: CASSLDDYNEQFF. In nucleotides, the CDR3 is TGTGCCAGCAGCTTGGATGACTACAATGAGCAGTTCTTC. The J gene is TRBJ2-1, the V gene TRBV5-4; D is uncertain. Germline assignment: CDR1 SGHNT and CDR2 YYREEE (reference sequence). Between the trimmed V and J ends, which lost 0 bases and 3 bases, there was a span of 4 bases. This CDR3 is built from 13 residues.

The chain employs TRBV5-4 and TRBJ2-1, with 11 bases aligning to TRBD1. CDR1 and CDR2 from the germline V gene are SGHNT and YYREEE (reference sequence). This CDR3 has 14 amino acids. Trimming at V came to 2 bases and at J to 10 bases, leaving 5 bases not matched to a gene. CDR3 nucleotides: TGTGCCAGCAGCTTAGGACAGGGGGCTCAGGAGCAGTTCTTC. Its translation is CASSLGQGAQEQFF.

CDR3 region: CASSQDMFSSPLHF. DNA of the CDR3: TGTGCCAGCAGCCAGGACATGTTCTCCTCACCCCTCCACTTT. The V call is TRBV7-2, the J call TRBJ1-6; a possible D gene is TRBD1 (5 bases). Germline V gives CDR1 SGHTA, CDR2 FQGNSA. V lost 5 bases and J 10 bases, leaving 15 bases between the germline ends. This CDR3 comprises 14 residues.

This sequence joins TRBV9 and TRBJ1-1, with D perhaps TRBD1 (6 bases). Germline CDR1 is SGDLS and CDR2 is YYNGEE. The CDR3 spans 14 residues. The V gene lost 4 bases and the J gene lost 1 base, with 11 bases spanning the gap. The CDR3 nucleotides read TGTGCCAGCAGCCCCAGGGGAGGGAACACTGAAGCTTTCTTT. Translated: CASSPRGGNTEAFF.

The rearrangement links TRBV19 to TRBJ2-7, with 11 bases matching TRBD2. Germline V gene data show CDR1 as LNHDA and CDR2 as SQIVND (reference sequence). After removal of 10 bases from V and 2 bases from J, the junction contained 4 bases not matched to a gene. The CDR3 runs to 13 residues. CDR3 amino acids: CATSLAGAYEQYF. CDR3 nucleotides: TGTGCCACTTCACTAGCGGGAGCCTACGAGCAGTACTTC.

Here the CDR3 reads CASSQTGDYQETQYF. Here the CDR3 DNA reads TGCGCCAGCAGCCAAACGGGAGACTATCAAGAGACCCAGTACTTC. The chain links TRBV4-1 to TRBJ2-5; a weak D match, TRBD2 (6 bases). The V gene lost 2 bases and the J gene lost 2 bases, with 12 bases spanning the gap. The CDR3 loop spans 15 amino acids. Germline CDR1 reads MGHRA; CDR2 reads YSYEKL.

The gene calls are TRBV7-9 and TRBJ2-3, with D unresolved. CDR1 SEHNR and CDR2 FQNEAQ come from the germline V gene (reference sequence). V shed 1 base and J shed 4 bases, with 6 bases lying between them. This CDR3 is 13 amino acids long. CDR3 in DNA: TGTGCCAGCAGCTTAGGGGTCGCAGATACGCAGTATTTT. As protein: CASSLGVADTQYF.

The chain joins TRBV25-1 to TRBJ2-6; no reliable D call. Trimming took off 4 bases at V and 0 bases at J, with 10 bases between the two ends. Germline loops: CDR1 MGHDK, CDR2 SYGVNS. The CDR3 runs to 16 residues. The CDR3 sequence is CASSGRKNSGANVLTF. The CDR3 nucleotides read TGTGCCAGCAGTGGGCGTAAGAACTCTGGGGCCAACGTCCTGACTTTC.

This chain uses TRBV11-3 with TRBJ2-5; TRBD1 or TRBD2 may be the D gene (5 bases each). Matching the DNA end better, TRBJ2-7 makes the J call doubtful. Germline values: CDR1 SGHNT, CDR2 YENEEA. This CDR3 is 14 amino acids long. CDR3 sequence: CASSLEIEGCEQYF. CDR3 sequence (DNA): TGTGCCAGCAGCTTAGAAATTGAGGGGTGCGAGCAGTACTTC.

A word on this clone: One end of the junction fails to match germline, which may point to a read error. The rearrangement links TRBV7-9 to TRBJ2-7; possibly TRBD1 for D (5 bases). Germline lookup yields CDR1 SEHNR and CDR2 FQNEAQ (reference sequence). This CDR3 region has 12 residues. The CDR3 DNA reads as TGTGCCAGCAGCTCAGGGTCCTCCGAGCAGTACTTC. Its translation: CASSSGSSEQYF.

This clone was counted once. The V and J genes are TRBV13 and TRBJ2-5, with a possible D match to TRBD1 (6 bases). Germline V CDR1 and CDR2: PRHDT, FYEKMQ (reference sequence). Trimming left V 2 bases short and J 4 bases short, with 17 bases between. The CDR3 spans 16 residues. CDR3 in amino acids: CASSLIGAGAGETQYF. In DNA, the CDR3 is TGTGCCAGCAGCTTAATAGGGGCAGGGGCGGGAGAGACCCAGTACTTC.

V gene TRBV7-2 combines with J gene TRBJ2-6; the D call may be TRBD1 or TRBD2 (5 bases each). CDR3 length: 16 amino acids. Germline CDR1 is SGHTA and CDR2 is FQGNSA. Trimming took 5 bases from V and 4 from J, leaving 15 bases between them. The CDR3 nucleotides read TGTGCCAGCAGCCCCGATGGGGGAACCGGGGCCAACGTCCTGACTTTC. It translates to CASSPDGGTGANVLTF. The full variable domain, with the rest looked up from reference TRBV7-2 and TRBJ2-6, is GAGVSQSPSNKVTEKGKDVELRCDPISGHTALYWYRQSLGQGLEFLIYFQGNSAPDKSGLPSDRFSAERTGGSVSTLTIQRTQQEDSAVYLCASSPDGGTGANVLTFGAGSRLTVL.

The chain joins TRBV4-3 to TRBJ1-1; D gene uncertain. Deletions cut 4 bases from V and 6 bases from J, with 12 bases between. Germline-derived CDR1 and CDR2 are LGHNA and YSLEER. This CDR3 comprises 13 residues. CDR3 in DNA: TGCGCCAGCAGCCCTAAAGGAGGCGCTGAAGCTTTCTTT. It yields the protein CASSPKGGAEAFF.